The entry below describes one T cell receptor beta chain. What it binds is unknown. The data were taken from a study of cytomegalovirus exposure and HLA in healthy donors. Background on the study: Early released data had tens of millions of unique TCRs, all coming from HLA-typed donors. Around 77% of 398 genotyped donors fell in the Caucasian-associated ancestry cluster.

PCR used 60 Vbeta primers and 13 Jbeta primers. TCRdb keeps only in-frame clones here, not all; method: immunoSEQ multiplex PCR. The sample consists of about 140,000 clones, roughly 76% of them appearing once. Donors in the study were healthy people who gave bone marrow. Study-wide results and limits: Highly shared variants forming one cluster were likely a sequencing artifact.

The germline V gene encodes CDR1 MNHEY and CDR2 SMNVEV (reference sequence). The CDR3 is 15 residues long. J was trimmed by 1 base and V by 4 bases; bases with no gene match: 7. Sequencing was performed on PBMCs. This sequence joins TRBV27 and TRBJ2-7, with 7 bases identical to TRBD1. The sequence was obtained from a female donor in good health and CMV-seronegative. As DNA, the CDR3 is TGTGCCAGCAGTTGGAGGACAGGACTGTCCTACGAGCAGTACTTC. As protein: CASSWRTGLSYEQYF.